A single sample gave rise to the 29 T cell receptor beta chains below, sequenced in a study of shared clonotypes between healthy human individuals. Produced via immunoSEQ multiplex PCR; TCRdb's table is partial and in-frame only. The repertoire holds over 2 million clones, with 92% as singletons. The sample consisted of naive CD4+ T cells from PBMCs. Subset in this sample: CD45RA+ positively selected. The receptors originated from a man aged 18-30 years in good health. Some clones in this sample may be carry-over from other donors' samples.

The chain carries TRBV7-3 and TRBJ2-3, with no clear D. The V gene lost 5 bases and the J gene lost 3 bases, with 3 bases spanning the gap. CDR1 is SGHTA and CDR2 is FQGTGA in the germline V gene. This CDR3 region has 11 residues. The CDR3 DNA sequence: TGTGCCAGCAGCATGACAGATACGCAGTATTTT. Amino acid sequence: CASSMTDTQYF.

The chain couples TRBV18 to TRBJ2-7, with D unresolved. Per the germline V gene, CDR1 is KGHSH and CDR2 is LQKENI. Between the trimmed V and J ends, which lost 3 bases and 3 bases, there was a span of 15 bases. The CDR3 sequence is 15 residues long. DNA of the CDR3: TGTGCCAGCTCACCCGCCCTTGGCCCGAGCTACGAGCAGTACTTC. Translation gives CASSPALGPSYEQYF.

This chain's CDR3 is CASSESGAPGELFF. The DNA of the CDR3 is TGTGCCAGCAGTGAATCAGGGGCCCCCGGGGAGCTGTTTTTT. The rearrangement links TRBV2 to TRBJ2-2; a possible D gene is TRBD1 (6 bases). Looked up from germline, CDR1 is SNHLY and CDR2 is FYNNEI. The CDR3 has 14 residues. V was cut by 2 bases and J by 6 bases, with 10 bases left in between.

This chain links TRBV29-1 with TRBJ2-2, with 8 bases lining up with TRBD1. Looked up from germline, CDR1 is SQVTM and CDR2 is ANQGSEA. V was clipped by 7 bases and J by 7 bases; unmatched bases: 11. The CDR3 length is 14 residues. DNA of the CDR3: TGCAGCGCCGGTTCTGGGACAGGCAGCGGGGAGCTGTTTTTT. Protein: CSAGSGTGSGELFF.

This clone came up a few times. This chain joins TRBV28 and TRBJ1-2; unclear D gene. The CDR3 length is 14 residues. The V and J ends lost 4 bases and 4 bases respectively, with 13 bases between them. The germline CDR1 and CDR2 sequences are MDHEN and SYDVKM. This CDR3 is CASSSALTPYGYTF. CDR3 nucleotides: TGTGCCAGCAGTTCGGCCCTCACCCCCTATGGCTACACCTTC.

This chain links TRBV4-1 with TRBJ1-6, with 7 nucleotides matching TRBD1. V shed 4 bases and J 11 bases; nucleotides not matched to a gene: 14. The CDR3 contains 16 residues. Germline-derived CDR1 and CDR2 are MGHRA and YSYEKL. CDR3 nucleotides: TGCGCCAGCAGCCCGGGACGCGCCAGGGGGTCACCACCCCTCCACTTT. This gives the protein CASSPGRARGSPPLHF.

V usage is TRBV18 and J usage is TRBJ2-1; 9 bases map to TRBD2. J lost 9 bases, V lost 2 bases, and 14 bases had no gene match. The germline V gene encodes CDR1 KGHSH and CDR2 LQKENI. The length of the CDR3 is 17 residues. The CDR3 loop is CASSPNAGAGGVGEQFF. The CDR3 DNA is TGTGCCAGCTCACCAAATGCGGGAGCGGGAGGTGTGGGTGAGCAGTTCTTC.

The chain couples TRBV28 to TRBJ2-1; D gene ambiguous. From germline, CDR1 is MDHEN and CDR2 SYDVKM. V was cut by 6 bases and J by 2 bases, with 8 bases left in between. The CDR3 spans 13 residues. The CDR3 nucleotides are TGTGCCAGCAGACGAACGGCCTACAATGAGCAGTTCTTC. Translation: CASRRTAYNEQFF. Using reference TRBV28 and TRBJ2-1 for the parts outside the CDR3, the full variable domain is DVKVTQSSRYLVKRTGEKVFLECVQDMDHENMFWYRQDPGLGLRLIYFSYDVKMKEKGDIPEGYSVSREKKERFSLILESASTNQTSMYLCASRRTAYNEQFFGPGTRLTVL.

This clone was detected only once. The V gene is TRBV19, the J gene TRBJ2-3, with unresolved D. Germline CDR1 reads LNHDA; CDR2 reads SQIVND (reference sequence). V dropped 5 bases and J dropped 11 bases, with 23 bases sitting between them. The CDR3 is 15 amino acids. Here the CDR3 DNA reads TGTGCCAGTAGTCCCCCCGCTCTCTTGGCGGCCGGGCAGTATTTT. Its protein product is CASSPPALLAAGQYF.

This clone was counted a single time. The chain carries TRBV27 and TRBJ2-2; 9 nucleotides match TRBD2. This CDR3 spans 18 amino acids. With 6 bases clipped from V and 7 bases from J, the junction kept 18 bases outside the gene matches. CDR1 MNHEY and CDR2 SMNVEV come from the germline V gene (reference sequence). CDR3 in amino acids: CASSSAWAGGPVGGELFF. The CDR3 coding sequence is TGTGCCAGCAGCTCTGCCTGGGCGGGAGGGCCCGTAGGCGGGGAGCTGTTTTTT.

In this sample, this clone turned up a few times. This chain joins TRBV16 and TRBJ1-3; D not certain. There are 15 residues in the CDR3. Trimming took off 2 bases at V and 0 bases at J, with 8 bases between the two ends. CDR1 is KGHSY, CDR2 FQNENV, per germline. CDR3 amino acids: CASSQTRISGNTIYF. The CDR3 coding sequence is TGTGCCAGCAGCCAAACGCGGATCTCTGGAAACACCATATATTTT.

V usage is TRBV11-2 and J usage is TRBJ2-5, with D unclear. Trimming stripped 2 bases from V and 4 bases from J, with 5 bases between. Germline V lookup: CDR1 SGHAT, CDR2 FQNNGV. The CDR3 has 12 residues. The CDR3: CASSLFAETQYF. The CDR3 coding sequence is TGTGCCAGCAGCTTATTTGCAGAGACCCAGTACTTC.

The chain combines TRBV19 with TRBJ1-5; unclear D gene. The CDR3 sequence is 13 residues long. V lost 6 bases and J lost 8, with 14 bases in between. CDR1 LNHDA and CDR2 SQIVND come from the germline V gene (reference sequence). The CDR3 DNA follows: TGTGCCAGTAGAACCGATCCTTACGAGCCCCAGCATTTT. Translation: CASRTDPYEPQHF.

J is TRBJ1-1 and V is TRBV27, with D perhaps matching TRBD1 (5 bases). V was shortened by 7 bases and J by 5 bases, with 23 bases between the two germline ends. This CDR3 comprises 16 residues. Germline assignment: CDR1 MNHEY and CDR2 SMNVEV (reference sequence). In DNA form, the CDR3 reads TGTGCCAGCAATCGAATGGGACGAGGGCGGGGGACTGAAGCTTTCTTT. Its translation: CASNRMGRGRGTEAFF.

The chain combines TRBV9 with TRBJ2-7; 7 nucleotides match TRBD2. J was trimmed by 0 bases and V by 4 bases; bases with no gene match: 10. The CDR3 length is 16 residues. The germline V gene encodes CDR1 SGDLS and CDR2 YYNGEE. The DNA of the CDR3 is TGTGCCAGCAGCCCTGCACCGGGACTAACCTCCTACGAGCAGTACTTC. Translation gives CASSPAPGLTSYEQYF.

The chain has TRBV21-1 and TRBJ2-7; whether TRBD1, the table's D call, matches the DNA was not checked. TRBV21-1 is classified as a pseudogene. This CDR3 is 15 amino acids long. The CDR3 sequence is CASSSRTAGGYEQYF. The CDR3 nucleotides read TGTGCCAGCAGCTCCCGGACAGCCGGAGGCTACGAGCAGTACTTC.

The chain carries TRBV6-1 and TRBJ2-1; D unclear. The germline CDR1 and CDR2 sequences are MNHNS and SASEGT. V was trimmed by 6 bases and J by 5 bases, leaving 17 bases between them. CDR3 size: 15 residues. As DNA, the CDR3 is TGTGCCAGCAGCAAAGGGTGGGGAAGGGACAATGAGCAGTTCTTC. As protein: CASSKGWGRDNEQFF.

DNA of the CDR3: TGTGCCAGCAGCTCGGGGACTAGCGGGAGCCTTAGTTCAGATACGCAGTATTTT. It encodes CASSSGTSGSLSSDTQYF. V and J are TRBV5-4 and TRBJ2-3; 14 positions match TRBD2. This CDR3 region has 18 residues. From germline, CDR1 is SGHNT and CDR2 YYREEE (reference sequence). With 3 bases clipped from V and 4 bases from J, the junction kept 10 bases outside the gene matches.

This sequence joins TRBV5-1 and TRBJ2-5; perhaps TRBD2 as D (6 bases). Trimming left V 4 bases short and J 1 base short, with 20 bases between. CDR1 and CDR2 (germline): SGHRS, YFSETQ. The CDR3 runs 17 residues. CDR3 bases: TGCGCCAGCAGCCCACCCGCGGGGAGGCCAATCCAAGAGACCCAGTACTTC. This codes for CASSPPAGRPIQETQYF.

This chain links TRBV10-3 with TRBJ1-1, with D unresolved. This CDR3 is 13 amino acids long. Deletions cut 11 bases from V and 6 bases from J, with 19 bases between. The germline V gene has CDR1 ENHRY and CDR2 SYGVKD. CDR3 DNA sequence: TGTGCCCTAAGGACCGAATCTGGATCTGAAGCTTTCTTT. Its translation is CALRTESGSEAFF.

CDR3: CASSLTASSYNEQFF. The DNA for the CDR3 is TGTGCCAGCAGCCTGACAGCAAGCTCCTACAATGAGCAGTTCTTC. This chain connects TRBV6-1 to TRBJ2-1, with D perhaps TRBD1 (5 bases). Per germline, CDR1 MNHNS and CDR2 SASEGT. Trimming pared 6 bases from V and 0 bases from J, leaving 12 bases between. The CDR3 runs 15 residues.

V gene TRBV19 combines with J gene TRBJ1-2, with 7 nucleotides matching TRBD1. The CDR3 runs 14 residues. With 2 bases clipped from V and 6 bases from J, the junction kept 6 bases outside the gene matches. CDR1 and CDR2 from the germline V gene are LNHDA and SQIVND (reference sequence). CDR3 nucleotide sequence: TGTGCCAGTAGTATACATACAGGGGAGGATGGCTACACCTTC. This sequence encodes CASSIHTGEDGYTF.

CDR3 region: CASSLGHGNTGELFF. For the CDR3, the DNA is TGTGCCAGCTCACTGGGACACGGGAACACCGGGGAGCTGTTTTTT. This chain joins TRBV18 and TRBJ2-2; the D gene is possibly TRBD1 (6 bases). This CDR3 is 15 amino acids long. Trimming removed 4 bases from V and 1 base from J, with 10 bases in between. Germline V gene sequence: CDR1 KGHSH, CDR2 LQKENI.

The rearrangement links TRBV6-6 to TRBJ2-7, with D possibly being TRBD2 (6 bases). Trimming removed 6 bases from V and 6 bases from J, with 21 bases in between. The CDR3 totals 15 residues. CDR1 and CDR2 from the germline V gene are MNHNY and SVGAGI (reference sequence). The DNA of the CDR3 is TGTGCCAGCAGCCAGGGAGGCCACACTAATCGCGAGCAGTACTTC. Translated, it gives CASSQGGHTNREQYF.

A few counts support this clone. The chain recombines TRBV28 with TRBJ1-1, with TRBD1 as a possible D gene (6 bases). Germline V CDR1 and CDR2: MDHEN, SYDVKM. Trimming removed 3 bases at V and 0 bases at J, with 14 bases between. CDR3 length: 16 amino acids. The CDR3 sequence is CASSFPWTDMNTEAFF. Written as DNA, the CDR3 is TGTGCCAGCAGTTTCCCATGGACAGACATGAACACTGAAGCTTTCTTT.

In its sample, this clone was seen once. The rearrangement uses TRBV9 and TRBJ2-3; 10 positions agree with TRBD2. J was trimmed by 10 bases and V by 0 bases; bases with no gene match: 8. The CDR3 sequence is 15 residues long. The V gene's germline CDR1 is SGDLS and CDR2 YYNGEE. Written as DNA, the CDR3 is TGTGCCAGCAGCGTAGCTGGGACTAGCGCGTATGCGCAGTATTTT. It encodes CASSVAGTSAYAQYF.

The CDR3 loop reads CASSTGLAGAEDTQYF. CDR3 nucleotide sequence: TGTGCCAGCAGTACGGGACTAGCGGGAGCCGAAGATACGCAGTATTTT. V gene TRBV28 combines with J gene TRBJ2-3, with TRBD2 matching over 14 bases. The V gene's germline CDR1 is MDHEN and CDR2 SYDVKM. The CDR3 is made up of 16 amino acids. V trimming: 5 bases; J trimming: 5 bases; junction bases outside the gene matches: 6.

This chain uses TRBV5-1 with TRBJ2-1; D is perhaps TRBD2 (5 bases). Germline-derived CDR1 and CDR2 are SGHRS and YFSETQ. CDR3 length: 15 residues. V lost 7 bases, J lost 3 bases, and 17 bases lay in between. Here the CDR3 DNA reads TGCGCCAGCGGACTTACTCAGAGTTACTACAATGAGCAGTTCTTC. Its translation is CASGLTQSYYNEQFF.

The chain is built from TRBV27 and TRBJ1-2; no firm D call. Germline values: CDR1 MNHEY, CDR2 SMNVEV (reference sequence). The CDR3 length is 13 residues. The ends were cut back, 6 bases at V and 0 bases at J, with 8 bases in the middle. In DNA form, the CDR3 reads TGTGCCAGCAGCTCCGAACCTAACTATGGCTACACCTTC. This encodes CASSSEPNYGYTF.